A selection of T cell receptor beta chains follows, all from one sample in a study of T cell responses to AZD1222 COVID-19 vaccine. Profiled with immunoSEQ multiplex PCR; TCRdb holds only in-frame clones, not every one. The sample has some 180,000 clones; over 90% are singletons. This material consisted of peripheral blood, taken 28 days after the second AZD1222 dose. These receptors were obtained from an adult who received the AZD1222 COVID-19 vaccine. CDR3s include the opening cysteine and the closing phenylalanine or tryptophan. A D gene is named only where the DNA matches it firmly. Clone size is not always given. Where it is, it says once, few, many or a class for expanded clones.

once,TRBV9,TRBD1,TRBJ1-1,18,TGTGCCAGCAGCGCATTTCAGAAAAGCGAGGGGGCGAACACTGAAGCTTTCTTT,CASSAFQKSEGANTEAFF
once,TRBV4-1,-,TRBJ1-1,16,TGCGCCAGCAGCCAAGGACGGGCCCGAGGGTACACTGAAGCTTTCTTT,CASSQGRARGYTEAFF
-,TRBV19,-,TRBJ2-7,16,TGTGCCAGTAGGCCTCCCCCTCACCGCAGCTCCTACGAGCAGTACTTC,CASRPPPHRSSYEQYF
-,TRBV11-2,-,TRBJ2-7,14,TGTGCCAGCAGCTTAGGTCAGGGTTATTACGAGCAGTACTTC,CASSLGQGYYEQYF
-,TRBV4-3,-,TRBJ1-1,15,TGCGCCAGCAGCCAAGGCTCGGGACCCTCGACTGAAGCTTTCTTT,CASSQGSGPSTEAFF
-,TRBV3-1/TRBV3-2,-,TRBJ2-1,15,TGTGCCAGCAGCCAAGCGTCTGATGCGGGACTGGAGCAGTTCTTC,CASSQASDAGLEQFF
-,TRBV18,-,TRBJ1-1,15,TGTGCCAGCTCACCCGGGGGAAACCGGGACACTGAAGCTTTCTTT,CASSPGGNRDTEAFF
once,TRBV19,-,TRBJ2-5,15,TGTGCCAGTAGTAGGATGGGACGGGACCAAGAGACCCAGTACTTC,CASSRMGRDQETQYF
once,TRBV19,-,TRBJ2-6,16,TGTGCCAGTAGTGCCTCCGATAGCTCTGGGGCCAACGTCCTGACTTTC,CASSASDSSGANVLTF
-,TRBV5-5,TRBD1,TRBJ1-2,16,TGTGCCAGCAGCTTTCAGACAGGGCTAGCTAACTATGGCTACACCTTC,CASSFQTGLANYGYTF